This TCR beta chain was found in a study of cytomegalovirus exposure and HLA in healthy donors. Study-level background: Unique TCRs numbering about 87 million, obtained from HLA-typed donors, made up an early data release.

The PCR had 60 Vbeta and 13 Jbeta primers. The data were produced by immunoSEQ multiplex PCR, yet TCRdb's version contains in-frame clones alone and is incomplete. This table has about 180,000 clones, roughly 80% appearing once. For this clone: As yet, its antigen is unknown.

Study findings and constraints: Later analysis placed DRB1 highest and HLA-C lowest in TCR association rates, which differed by HLA locus.

CDR3 length: 15 residues. The V gene's germline CDR1 is MDHEN and CDR2 SYDVKM. Trimming took 3 bases from V and 0 from J, leaving 8 bases between them. The TCR was taken from a male donor in good health and CMV-seronegative. The chain is built from TRBV28 and TRBJ1-4; D is unclear. The sample was PBMCs. CDR3 residues: CASSLGGATNEKLFF. The CDR3, as DNA: TGTGCCAGCAGTTTGGGAGGTGCAACTAATGAAAAACTGTTTTTT.